A single sample gave rise to the 10 T cell receptor beta chains below, sequenced in a study of blood T cell repertoires in COVID-19. Sequenced by immunoSEQ multiplex PCR; TCRdb stores in-frame clones only, minus some. The sample has 250,000 to 350,000 clones; 70% to 90% are singletons. Material: peripheral blood. These receptor sequences come from a woman in her 30s who had recovered from COVID-19.

V and J are TRBV5-4 and TRBJ1-6; the D gene is possibly TRBD1 (6 bases). The germline V gene has CDR1 SGHNT and CDR2 YYREEE (reference sequence). The length of the CDR3 is 15 residues. The V gene lost 4 bases and the J gene lost 7 bases, with 15 bases spanning the gap. The CDR3 reads CASSRRDIRNSPLHF. DNA of the CDR3: TGTGCCAGCAGCCGACGGGACATCAGAAATTCACCCCTCCACTTT.

The chain links TRBV30 to TRBJ1-3; TRBD1 matches 8 bases. Germline values: CDR1 GTSNPN, CDR2 SVGIG (reference sequence). V shed 8 bases, J shed 3 bases, and the junction held 9 bases outside the gene matches. The CDR3 has 14 residues. The CDR3 here is CATPGQAVGNTIYF. As DNA, the CDR3 is TGTGCCACTCCGGGACAGGCTGTTGGAAACACCATATATTTT.

This chain links TRBV21-1 with TRBJ1-5; TRBD1, the table's D call, was not compared with the DNA. TRBV21-1 is a pseudogene. The CDR3 runs to 17 residues. The CDR3 loop is CASSPRLGTGYNQPQHF. DNA of the CDR3: TGTGCCAGCAGCCCCAGATTAGGAACAGGGTACAATCAGCCCCAGCATTTT.

About this clone: Other DNA sequences in the same sample also yield this CDR3. The chain couples TRBV19 to TRBJ1-5; D not certain. In germline, CDR1 is LNHDA, CDR2 SQIVND (reference sequence). The CDR3 has 14 residues. Trimming left V 6 bases short and J 1 base short, with 10 bases between. CDR3: CASSIRRSNQPQHF. The CDR3 coding sequence is TGTGCCAGTAGCATAAGGAGGAGCAATCAGCCCCAGCATTTT.

The rearrangement joins TRBV10-3 to TRBJ2-7; TRBD1 might be the D (6 bases). Germline V gene sequence: CDR1 ENHRY, CDR2 SYGVKD. The CDR3 is 13 residues long. The V end was cut by 3 bases, the J end by 3 bases, with 9 bases between. This CDR3 is CAISDTDSYEQYF. The CDR3 DNA is TGTGCCATCAGTGACACGGACAGCTACGAGCAGTACTTC.

The V gene is TRBV28, the J gene TRBJ1-2; a possible D gene is TRBD1 (5 bases). The germline V and J ends were trimmed by 6 bases and 2 bases, with 13 bases remaining between them. Germline loops: CDR1 MDHEN, CDR2 SYDVKM. The CDR3 is 14 residues long. The CDR3 region has the DNA TGTGCCAGCAGGCGGGGGAGCCACAACTATGGCTACACCTTC. Its translation: CASRRGSHNYGYTF.

The chain joins TRBV12-5 to TRBJ1-2, with D possibly matching TRBD1 (6 bases). CDR3 size: 11 residues. Germline V gene data show CDR1 as LGHNT and CDR2 as FRNRAP. In nucleotides, the CDR3 is TGTCTGAAGGCGGGGGGCGATGGCTACACCTTC. It encodes CLKAGGDGYTF.

The chain combines TRBV27 with TRBJ2-7; 7 nucleotides match TRBD2. Germline V gives CDR1 MNHEY, CDR2 SMNVEV (reference sequence). The CDR3 consists of 15 residues. V lost 4 bases to trimming and J lost 1 base; unmatched junction nucleotides: 7. The CDR3 loop is CASSSGLGRSYEQYF. The DNA for the CDR3 is TGTGCCAGCAGTTCCGGACTAGGTCGTTCCTACGAGCAGTACTTC.

The rearrangement uses TRBV5-4 and TRBJ2-5, with 10 nucleotides matching TRBD2. CDR3 length: 15 residues. The V gene end was trimmed by 0 bases and the J gene end by 1 base; junction bases not matched to a gene: 0. CDR1 is SGHNT and CDR2 is YYREEE in the germline V gene (reference sequence). For the CDR3, the DNA is TGTGCCAGCAGCTTGGTAGCGGGGGGCCAAGAGACCCAGTACTTC. It encodes CASSLVAGGQETQYF.

This sequence joins TRBV30 and TRBJ1-2, with unresolved D. The CDR3 consists of 13 residues. CDR1 and CDR2 from the germline V gene are GTSNPN and SVGIG (reference sequence). The V end was cut by 5 bases, the J end by 3 bases, with 13 bases between. Here the CDR3 reads CAWGAYTHYGYTF. The CDR3 DNA reads as TGTGCCTGGGGTGCTTACACACACTATGGCTACACCTTC.